The present T cell receptor (beta chain) was sequenced within a study of blood T cell repertoires in COVID-19. The CDR3 is 11 residues long. Between the trimmed V and J ends, which lost 5 bases and 2 bases, there was a span of 5 bases. Looked up from germline, CDR1 is SQVTM and CDR2 is ANQGSEA. Sequencing was performed with immunoSEQ multiplex PCR; in TCRdb, only in-frame clones are kept and a portion is missing. The sample lists about 76,000 clones; 85% were seen once. The receptor was isolated from a man aged 50 or older with COVID-19, enrolled during active disease. The rearrangement uses TRBV29-1 and TRBJ2-3; D unresolved. The sample comprised peripheral blood. The CDR3 is CSVLYTDTQYF. CDR3 DNA: TGCAGCGTTCTCTACACAGATACGCAGTATTTT.